Detailed here is one T cell receptor (beta chain). V was pared by 2 bases and J by 4 bases, with 10 bases of the junction left unmatched. The germline CDR1 and CDR2 sequences are SGHTA and FQGTGA. The CDR3 sequence is 17 residues long. Each individual donor underwent a draw of ten milliliters of peripheral blood. Samples each had at least 5 micrograms of total RNA extracted. This specimen comes from a study of blood T cells in healthy people across ages. The use of a sample-barcoded 5' primer and a J-beta primer mix characterized a second PCR of roughly 6 to 11 cycles. TCRdb used MiXCR to reprocess the 5' RACE reads, holding one entry per CDR3 protein. The sample holds more than 650,000 distinct CDR3 sequences, roughly 24% seen once. The same data also went into a second study, on T cells of mothers and their children.

The specimen sequenced was blood. This clonotype was sampled from a boy aged 5 to 17 in good health. The chain links TRBV7-3 to TRBJ2-5, with 10 bases lining up with TRBD2. The CDR3 spells CASSLGRLAGARETQYF. CDR3 nucleotides: TGTGCCAGCAGCTTAGGCCGCCTAGCGGGAGCGAGAGAGACCCAGTACTTC.